One and the same sample provided the 32 T cell receptor beta chains below, sequenced in a study of T cells in Graves' hyperthyroidism and ophthalmopathy. RNA transcripts yielded amplified TCR beta CDR3 regions. During a first-round RT-PCR of the TCR CDR3, the HTBI primer set was used. TCRdb reanalysed the multiplex PCR reads using MiXCR and keeps one entry per CDR3 protein. The table lists 600,000 to 900,000 distinct CDR3 sequences, 15% to 20% of them singletons. Sequencing was done on a sample of blood. Source of these receptors: a man younger than 35 with Graves' hyperthyroidism.

This clonotype occurred a few times. The chain is built from TRBV6-1 and TRBJ2-5, with TRBD2 identical over 7 bases. The CDR3 runs 17 residues. Germline CDR1 and CDR2: MNHNS and SASEGT. V trimming: 6 bases; J trimming: 2 bases; junction bases outside the gene matches: 15. This CDR3 reads CASRMGYSGIDQETQYF. In nucleotides, the CDR3 is TGTGCCAGCAGGATGGGATACAGCGGGATCGATCAAGAGACCCAGTACTTC.

This clonotype was recorded many times. This sequence joins TRBV28 and TRBJ2-2; 8 bases are a match to TRBD1. Germline V gives CDR1 MDHEN, CDR2 SYDVKM. This CDR3 has 14 amino acids. The J segment lost 6 bases and the V segment lost 5 bases, leaving 5 bases of the junction unmatched. CDR3 bases: TGTGCCAGCAGTCCAGGGGGCCTATCCGGGGAGCTGTTTTTT. Translating gives CASSPGGLSGELFF.

This clonotype was counted between two and nine times. The chain carries TRBV20-1 and TRBJ1-2; TRBD1 is a possible D gene (5 bases). CDR1 is DFQATT and CDR2 is SNEGSKA in the germline V gene (reference sequence). Trimming removed 0 bases from V and 6 bases from J, with 14 bases in between. The CDR3 runs 14 residues. DNA for the CDR3: TGCAGTGCTAGAGATCAGCGGCAGGGTGATGGCTACACCTTC. Protein sequence: CSARDQRQGDGYTF.

With respect to this clonotype: Just one base apart from a much larger clone, this may be a read error. CDR3 bases: TGTGCCATCAGTGGACAGGGGGGGAACACCGGGGAGCTGTTTTTT. It yields the protein CAISGQGGNTGELFF. The chain employs TRBV10-3 and TRBJ2-2, with 9 bases lining up with TRBD1. The junction had 1 base not matched to a gene; V was cut back by 4 bases and J by 1 base. The germline gives CDR1 ENHRY, CDR2 SYGVKD. The CDR3 extends over 15 amino acids.

The rearrangement links TRBV12-3 or TRBV12-4 to TRBJ2-1; possible D gene TRBD2, 5 bases. This CDR3 comprises 15 residues. The germline V and J ends were trimmed by 3 bases and 6 bases, with 15 bases remaining between them. CDR3 DNA sequence: TGTGCCAGCAGTTTTAGGTCTAGCTCAGGCAATGAGCAGTTCTTC. Protein product: CASSFRSSSGNEQFF.

This rearrangement joins TRBV3-1 to TRBJ2-2; D perhaps matches TRBD1 (5 bases). The CDR3 runs to 16 residues. Germline V gene sequence: CDR1 LGHDT, CDR2 YNNKEL (reference sequence). The germline V and J ends were trimmed by 0 bases and 3 bases, with 11 bases remaining between them. CDR3 sequence (DNA): TGTGCCAGCAGCCAAGAGGCCCTAGGGGACACCGGGGAGCTGTTTTTT. This codes for CASSQEALGDTGELFF.

The sample holds many counts of this clonotype. The rearrangement joins TRBV28 to TRBJ2-7; D possibly corresponds to TRBD1 (6 bases). From germline, CDR1 is MDHEN and CDR2 SYDVKM. V gave up 7 bases and J gave up 3 bases, with 16 bases separating them. This CDR3 contains 14 residues. CDR3 DNA sequence: TGTGCCAGCACCCCGACTCCAGGGGTCTACGAGCAGTACTTC. Amino acids: CASTPTPGVYEQYF.

Many counts were recorded for this clonotype. This rearrangement joins TRBV6-1 to TRBJ1-5; 9 bases agree with TRBD1. Germline trimming cut 5 bases from V and 4 bases from J; bases unmatched to any gene: 12. The germline V gene has CDR1 MNHNS and CDR2 SASEGT. This CDR3 contains 17 residues. The CDR3 region has the DNA TGTGCCAGCAGTTCCTCTCACCCCGGGACAGGGAATCAGCCCCAGCATTTT. It yields the protein CASSSSHPGTGNQPQHF.

The chain has TRBV9 and TRBJ2-1; possible D gene TRBD2, 7 bases. The germline V gene has CDR1 SGDLS and CDR2 YYNGEE. The CDR3 consists of 15 residues. V was clipped by 3 bases and J by 8 bases, with 18 bases between them. The CDR3 here is CASSGGATGRDEQFF. The CDR3 region has the DNA TGTGCCAGCAGCGGAGGGGCCACAGGGAGGGATGAGCAGTTCTTC.

This clonotype has at least ten counts. The V gene is TRBV11-3, the J gene TRBJ2-1; 7 bases agree with TRBD2. This CDR3 has 16 residues. V shed 2 bases and J 0 bases; nucleotides not matched to a gene: 4. The germline V gene has CDR1 SGHNT and CDR2 YENEEA. This CDR3 reads CASSLHWEGSYNEQFF. The CDR3 nucleotides read TGTGCCAGCAGCTTACATTGGGAGGGCTCCTACAATGAGCAGTTCTTC.

The chain recombines TRBV28 with TRBJ2-3; no reliable D call. Deletions cut 5 bases from V and 2 bases from J, with 8 bases between. Germline CDR1 and CDR2: MDHEN and SYDVKM. The CDR3 has 13 residues. CDR3: CASSIRITDTQYF. The DNA of the CDR3 is TGTGCCAGCAGTATACGGATCACAGATACGCAGTATTTT. Supplemented by reference TRBV28 and TRBJ2-3, the full variable domain reads DVKVTQSSRYLVKRTGEKVFLECVQDMDHENMFWYRQDPGLGLRLIYFSYDVKMKEKGDIPEGYSVSREKKERFSLILESASTNQTSMYLCASSIRITDTQYFGPGTRLTVL.

The rearrangement uses TRBV6-2 or TRBV6-3 and TRBJ1-1; 8 positions match TRBD1. The CDR3 is 15 residues long. Germline CDR1 is MNHEY and CDR2 is SVGEGT. Losses at the gene ends were 2 bases for V and 7 bases for J; bases not matched to a gene: 9. The CDR3 DNA follows: TGTGCCAGCAGTTACACCTGGACAGGGATACTTGAAGCTTTCTTT. It yields the protein CASSYTWTGILEAFF.

The chain combines TRBV29-1 with TRBJ2-1; D might be TRBD1 (6 bases). V dropped 4 bases and J dropped 2 bases, with 12 bases sitting between them. This CDR3 has 14 amino acids. Germline CDR1 SQVTM, CDR2 ANQGSEA. The CDR3 DNA follows: TGCAGCGTTGGATTCAGGGGTGCCTACAATGAGCAGTTCTTC. It encodes CSVGFRGAYNEQFF.

In its sample, this clonotype was seen many times. The chain has TRBV28 and TRBJ2-7, with unresolved D. The length of the CDR3 is 12 residues. Germline CDR1 MDHEN, CDR2 SYDVKM. V gave up 6 bases and J gave up 4 bases, with 10 bases separating them. The CDR3 loop reads CASSPLKYEQYF. CDR3 DNA: TGTGCCAGCAGCCCCTTGAAATACGAGCAGTACTTC.

This clonotype was seen at least ten times. CDR3 sequence reads: CASRWLAGNTGELFF. CDR3 DNA sequence: TGTGCCAGCAGGTGGCTAGCGGGGAACACCGGGGAGCTGTTTTTT. The chain is built from TRBV28 and TRBJ2-2, with 8 nucleotides matching TRBD2. There are 15 residues in the CDR3. Germline CDR1 MDHEN, CDR2 SYDVKM. With V trimmed by 6 bases and J by 1 base, 4 bases remained unmatched. The variable domain in full, with the rest retrieved from reference TRBV28 and TRBJ2-2, is DVKVTQSSRYLVKRTGEKVFLECVQDMDHENMFWYRQDPGLGLRLIYFSYDVKMKEKGDIPEGYSVSREKKERFSLILESASTNQTSMYLCASRWLAGNTGELFFGEGSRLTVL.

This clonotype was seen repeatedly, ten times or more. The chain uses TRBV28 and TRBJ1-5, with D possibly being TRBD1 (5 bases). Germline V gene sequence: CDR1 MDHEN, CDR2 SYDVKM. Trimming took off 3 bases at V and 1 base at J, with 16 bases between the two ends. The CDR3 runs to 17 residues. The CDR3 DNA follows: TGTGCCAGCAGTTTCGGGACGAAGGGACGGAGCAATCAGCCCCAGCATTTT. Translation gives CASSFGTKGRSNQPQHF.

This clonotype came up many times. This rearrangement joins TRBV28 to TRBJ2-5; 7 bases are shared with TRBD1. The ends lost 4 bases at V and 0 bases at J; junction bases unmatched: 5. The germline gives CDR1 MDHEN, CDR2 SYDVKM. The CDR3 runs 15 residues. DNA for the CDR3: TGTGCCAGCAGTTCACGACAGGGCTACCAAGAGACCCAGTACTTC. Translation: CASSSRQGYQETQYF.

This clonotype was observed a single time. The chain couples TRBV9 to TRBJ2-5, with D possibly TRBD1 on 6 matching bases. The CDR3 has 15 residues. The germline V gene encodes CDR1 SGDLS and CDR2 YYNGEE. The V and J ends lost 4 bases and 0 bases respectively, with 13 bases between them. The CDR3 sequence is CASSPSGVYQETQYF. The CDR3 DNA follows: TGTGCCAGCAGCCCATCAGGGGTATACCAAGAGACCCAGTACTTC.

This clonotype was counted ten times or more. J is TRBJ2-4 and V is TRBV2, with no clear D. With 2 bases removed from V and 0 bases from J, the gap between germline ends came to 5 bases. The CDR3 is made up of 14 amino acids. Germline V gene lookup returns CDR1 SNHLY and CDR2 FYNNEI. The CDR3 region has the DNA TGTGCCAGCAGTGAACTGTTAGCCAAAAACATTCAGTACTTC. Its translation: CASSELLAKNIQYF.

This clonotype was seen a handful of times. The chain recombines TRBV19 with TRBJ1-5; D gene unclear. The germline CDR1 and CDR2 sequences are LNHDA and SQIVND (reference sequence). The length of the CDR3 is 13 residues. Trimming left V 3 bases short and J 5 bases short, with 8 bases between. CDR3 sequence: CASSISMDQPQHF. For the CDR3, the DNA is TGTGCCAGTAGTATTTCGATGGATCAGCCCCAGCATTTT.

This clonotype has ten or more counts. The genes are TRBV30 and TRBJ2-1; a weak D match, TRBD2 (5 bases). This CDR3 is 11 amino acids long. Germline lookup yields CDR1 GTSNPN and CDR2 SVGIG (reference sequence). Between the trimmed V and J ends, which lost 4 bases and 10 bases, there was a span of 11 bases. In DNA, the CDR3 is TGTGCCTGGACTCTACGGGGAGAGCAGTTCTTC. Its translation is CAWTLRGEQFF. Variable domain in full (rest from reference TRBV30 and TRBJ2-1): SQTIHQWPATLVQPVGSPLSLECTVEGTSNPNLYWYRQAAGRGLQLLFYSVGIGQISSEVPQNLSASRPQDRQFILSSKKLLLSDSGFYLCAWTLRGEQFFGPGTRLTVL.

V is TRBV5-1 and J is TRBJ2-3; D unclear. The CDR3 has 15 amino acids. Between the trimmed V and J ends, which lost 3 bases and 2 bases, there was a span of 13 bases. The V gene's germline CDR1 is SGHRS and CDR2 YFSETQ. The CDR3 here is CASSSLPESTDTQYF. The CDR3 coding sequence is TGCGCCAGCAGCTCCCTTCCGGAGTCCACAGATACGCAGTATTTT. Using reference TRBV5-1 and TRBJ2-3 for the parts outside the CDR3, the full variable domain is KAGVTQTPRYLIKTRGQQVTLSCSPISGHRSVSWYQQTPGQGLQFLFEYFSETQRNKGNFPGRFSGRQFSNSRSEMNVSTLELGDSALYLCASSSLPESTDTQYFGPGTRLTVL.

This clonotype was seen ten or more times. This chain uses TRBV24-1 with TRBJ1-5, with a tentative D call TRBD1 (5 bases). The germline V gene has CDR1 KGHDR and CDR2 SFDVKD. This CDR3 region has 16 residues. V gave up 3 bases and J gave up 3 bases, with 14 bases separating them. In DNA, the CDR3 is TGTGCCACCAGTGATCCGCGGGACGGATTCAATCAGCCCCAGCATTTT. Translation gives CATSDPRDGFNQPQHF.

This clonotype was recorded a few times. The chain recombines TRBV4-2 with TRBJ1-4, with D unresolved. V lost 3 bases and J 5 bases, leaving 13 bases between the germline ends. Per the germline V gene, CDR1 is LGHNA and CDR2 is YNFKEQ. The length of the CDR3 is 15 residues. DNA of the CDR3: TGTGCCAGCAGCCAGGCCGACGGGGTGAATGAAAAACTGTTTTTT. Translating gives CASSQADGVNEKLFF.

Ten or more counts support this clonotype. The genes are TRBV28 and TRBJ2-7, with 8 bases aligning to TRBD1. Per germline, CDR1 MDHEN and CDR2 SYDVKM. This CDR3 spans 13 amino acids. V was pared by 10 bases and J by 0 bases, with 5 bases of the junction left unmatched. Written as DNA, the CDR3 is TGTGCCACCGAGGGACAGGCCTCCTACGAGCAGTACTTC. Translation gives CATEGQASYEQYF.

This clonotype showed up many times. This rearrangement joins TRBV30 to TRBJ1-6, with 9 nucleotides matching TRBD1. CDR3 size: 13 residues. The ends lost 5 bases at V and 7 bases at J; junction bases unmatched: 3. CDR1 and CDR2 (germline): GTSNPN, SVGIG (reference sequence). CDR3 sequence (DNA): TGTGCCTGGGCGGGACAGGGAAATTCACCCCTCCACTTT. This translates into CAWAGQGNSPLHF.

This clonotype was picked up a small number of times. The CDR3 loop is CASSEDISTGELFF. In DNA, the CDR3 is TGTGCCAGCAGTGAAGACATTTCCACCGGGGAGCTGTTTTTT. J is TRBJ2-2 and V is TRBV6-1; no definite D call. The CDR3 loop spans 14 amino acids. Germline V lookup: CDR1 MNHNS, CDR2 SASEGT. V was clipped by 1 base and J by 4 bases, with 7 bases between them.

As to this clonotype: Just one base apart from a much larger clone, this may be a read error. This chain links TRBV28 with TRBJ1-2, with a weak D call TRBD1 (5 bases). The ends were cut back, 3 bases at V and 5 bases at J, with 16 bases in the middle. Germline CDR1 is MDHEN and CDR2 is SYDVKM. There are 15 residues in the CDR3. The DNA of the CDR3 is TGTGCCAGCAGTTTCGGAGCAGGGACGGGGTATGGCTACACCTTC. Translated, it gives CASSFGAGTGYGYTF.

This clonotype has more than one count but fewer than ten. The V and J genes are TRBV20-1 and TRBJ2-1, with a weak D call TRBD1 (7 bases). CDR1 is DFQATT, CDR2 SNEGSKA, per germline (reference sequence). This CDR3 contains 12 residues. Trimming left V 0 bases short and J 13 bases short, with 13 bases between. The chain's CDR3 is CSAREYRGLQFF. The CDR3 DNA reads as TGCAGTGCTAGAGAATACAGGGGACTCCAGTTCTTC.

This clonotype has ten or more counts. The V gene is TRBV7-2, the J gene TRBJ2-3, with TRBD2 matching over 7 bases. Germline V gene data show CDR1 as SGHTA and CDR2 as FQGNSA. Unmatched junction bases numbered 12, after V lost 8 bases and J lost 4 bases. The CDR3 length is 15 residues. The CDR3 loop reads CASDWVAGVPDTQYF. As DNA, the CDR3 is TGTGCCAGCGACTGGGTGGCGGGAGTTCCAGATACGCAGTATTTT.

The gene calls are TRBV4-1 and TRBJ2-5; 11 positions agree with TRBD2. J was trimmed by 9 bases and V by 2 bases; bases with no gene match: 8. The CDR3 sequence is 15 residues long. From germline, CDR1 is MGHRA and CDR2 YSYEKL. The CDR3 sequence: CASSQISGRAWAQYF. The DNA of the CDR3 is TGCGCCAGCAGCCAAATTAGCGGGAGGGCCTGGGCCCAGTACTTC.

This clonotype was found many times. The chain combines TRBV5-1 with TRBJ1-3; 7 bases agree with TRBD1. Germline V gene data show CDR1 as SGHRS and CDR2 as YFSETQ. V lost 3 bases, J lost 2 bases, and 5 bases stayed unmatched. CDR3 size: 15 residues. Written as DNA, the CDR3 is TGCGCCAGCAGCTGGATGACAGGGACTGGAAACACCATATATTTT. Amino acids: CASSWMTGTGNTIYF.